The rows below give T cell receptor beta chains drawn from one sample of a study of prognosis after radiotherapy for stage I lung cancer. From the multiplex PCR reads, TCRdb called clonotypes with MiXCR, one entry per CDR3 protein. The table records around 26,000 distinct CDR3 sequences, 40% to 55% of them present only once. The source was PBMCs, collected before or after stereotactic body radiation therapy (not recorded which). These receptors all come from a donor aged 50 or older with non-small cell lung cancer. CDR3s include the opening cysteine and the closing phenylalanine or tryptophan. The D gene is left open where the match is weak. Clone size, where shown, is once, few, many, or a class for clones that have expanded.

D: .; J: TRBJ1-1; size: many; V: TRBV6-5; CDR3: CASSYRAGEAFF; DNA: TGTGCCAGCAGTTACAGGGCGGGTGAAGCTTTCTTT
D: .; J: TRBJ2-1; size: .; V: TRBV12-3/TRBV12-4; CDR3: CASSPSDSGLTYNEQFF; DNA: TGTGCCAGCAGTCCCTCTGATAGCGGCCTCACCTACAATGAGCAGTTCTTC
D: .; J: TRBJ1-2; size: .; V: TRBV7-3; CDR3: CASSQTGWGYGYTF; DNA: TGTGCCAGCAGCCAGACAGGATGGGGTTATGGCTACACCTTC
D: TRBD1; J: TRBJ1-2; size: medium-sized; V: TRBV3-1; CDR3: CASSLLGQNYGYTF; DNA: TGTGCCAGCAGCCTACTGGGACAGAACTATGGCTACACCTTC
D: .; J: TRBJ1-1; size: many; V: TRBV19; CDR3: CASRVDSNTEAFF; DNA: TGTGCCAGTAGAGTAGACAGCAACACTGAAGCTTTCTTT
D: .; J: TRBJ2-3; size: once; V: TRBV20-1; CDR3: CSAEGVDGGWNGASTDTQCF; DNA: TGCAGTGCTGAGGGTGTAGATGGGGGATGGAACGGAGCTAGCACAGATACGCAATGTTTT
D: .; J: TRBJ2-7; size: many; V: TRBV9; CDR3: CASSGTASYEQYF; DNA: TGTGCCAGCAGCGGGACGGCTTCCTACGAGCAGTACTTC
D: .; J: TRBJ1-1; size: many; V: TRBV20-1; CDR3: CSAREDPSAPEAFF; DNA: TGCAGTGCTAGAGAAGACCCCTCTGCCCCTGAAGCTTTCTTT
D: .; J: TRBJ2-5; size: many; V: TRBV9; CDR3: CASSTRGGSQETQYF; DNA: TGTGCCAGCAGCACTAGAGGAGGCAGCCAAGAGACCCAGTACTTC
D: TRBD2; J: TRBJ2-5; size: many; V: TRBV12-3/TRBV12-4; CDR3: CASSFQRGGKTQYF; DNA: TGTGCCAGCAGTTTTCAGCGGGGGGGGAAGACCCAGTACTTC
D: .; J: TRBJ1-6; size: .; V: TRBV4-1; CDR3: CASRQSPGKGHSPLHF; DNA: TGCGCCAGCAGACAATCACCGGGAAAGGGGCATTCACCCCTCCACTTT
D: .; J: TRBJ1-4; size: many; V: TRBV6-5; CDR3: CASSSATHEKLFF; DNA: TGTGCCAGCAGTTCGGCCACCCATGAAAAACTGTTTTTT
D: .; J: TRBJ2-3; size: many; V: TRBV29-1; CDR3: CSVERGRATDTQYF; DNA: TGCAGCGTTGAACGCGGGCGCGCCACAGATACGCAGTATTTT
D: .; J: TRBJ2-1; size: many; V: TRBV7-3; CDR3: CASSLMGASSYNEQFF; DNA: TGTGCCAGCAGCTTAATGGGCGCCTCCTCCTACAATGAGCAGTTCTTC
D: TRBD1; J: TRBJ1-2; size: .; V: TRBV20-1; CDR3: CSARAGTGYKGYGYTF; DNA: TGCAGTGCTAGAGCCGGGACAGGGTATAAGGGCTATGGCTACACCTTC
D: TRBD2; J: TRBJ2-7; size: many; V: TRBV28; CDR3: CASTPGGGRGSYEQYF; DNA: TGTGCCAGCACCCCCGGGGGGGGGAGAGGCTCCTACGAGCAGTACTTC
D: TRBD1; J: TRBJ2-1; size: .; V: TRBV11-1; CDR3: CASSSTGNRNEQFF; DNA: TGTGCCAGCAGTTCGACAGGGAATCGGAATGAGCAGTTCTTC
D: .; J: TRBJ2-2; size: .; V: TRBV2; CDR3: CASSGTTTVNTWELFF; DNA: TGTGCCAGCAGTGGAACTACTACCGTAAACACCTGGGAGCTGTTTTTT
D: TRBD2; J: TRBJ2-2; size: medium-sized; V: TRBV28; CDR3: CASSFLGSGRGNTGELFF; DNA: TGTGCCAGCAGTTTTCTTGGTAGCGGGAGAGGGAACACCGGGGAGCTGTTTTTT
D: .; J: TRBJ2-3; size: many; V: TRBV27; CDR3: CASSLWAGLSPGGTDTQYF; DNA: TGTGCCAGCAGTTTGTGGGCGGGACTTAGCCCCGGCGGCACAGATACGCAGTATTTT
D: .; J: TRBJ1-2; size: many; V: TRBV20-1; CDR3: CSARHPGEGRGYTF; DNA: TGCAGTGCTAGGCACCCGGGGGAGGGCCGAGGCTACACCTTC
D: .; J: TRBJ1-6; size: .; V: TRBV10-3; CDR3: CARQVVKYNSPLHF; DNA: TGTGCCAGACAGGTAGTCAAATATAATTCACCCCTCCACTTT
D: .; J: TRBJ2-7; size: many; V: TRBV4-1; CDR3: CASSQVWDLFLSYEQYF; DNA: TGCGCCAGCAGCCAAGTTTGGGACCTCTTCCTATCCTACGAGCAGTACTTC
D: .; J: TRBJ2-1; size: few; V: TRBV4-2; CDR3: CASSQGAAASYNEQFF; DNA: TGTGCCAGCAGCCAAGGGGCAGCGGCCTCCTACAATGAGCAGTTCTTC
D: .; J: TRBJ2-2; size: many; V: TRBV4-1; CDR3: CASSLTPNTGELFF; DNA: TGCGCCAGCAGCCTCACACCGAACACCGGGGAGCTGTTTTTT
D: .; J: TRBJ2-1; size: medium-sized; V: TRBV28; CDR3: CASSVGTDLYNEQFF; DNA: TGTGCCAGCAGTGTAGGGACGGACCTCTACAATGAGCAGTTCTTC
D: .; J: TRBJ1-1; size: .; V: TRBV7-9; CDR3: CASSRRVAMNTEAFF; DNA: TGTGCCAGCAGTCGCCGGGTAGCTATGAACACTGAAGCTTTCTTT
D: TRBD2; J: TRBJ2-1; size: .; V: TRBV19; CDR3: CASSITSGNYNEQFF; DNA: TGTGCCAGTAGTATTACTAGCGGAAACTACAATGAGCAGTTCTTC
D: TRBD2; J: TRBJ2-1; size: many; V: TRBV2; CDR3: CASRRTSGGAGDEQFF; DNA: TGTGCCAGCAGACGGACTAGCGGGGGGGCCGGGGACGAGCAGTTCTTC
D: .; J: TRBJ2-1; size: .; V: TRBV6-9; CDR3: CASSYIVTVVDEQFF; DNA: TGTGCCAGCAGTTATATCGTGACAGTCGTTGATGAGCAGTTCTTC
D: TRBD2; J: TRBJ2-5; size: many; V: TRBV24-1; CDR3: CATSEGRGKETQYF; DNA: TGTGCCACCAGTGAGGGGCGGGGGAAAGAGACCCAGTACTTC
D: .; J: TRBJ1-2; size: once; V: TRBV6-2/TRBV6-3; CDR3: CASIQGRSIYTF; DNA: TGTGCCAGCATCCAAGGCCGTAGTATCTACACCTTC
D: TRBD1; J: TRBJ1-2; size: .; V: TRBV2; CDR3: CASSRDRVGHGYTF; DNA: TGTGCCAGCAGTCGAGACAGGGTGGGGCATGGCTACACCTTC
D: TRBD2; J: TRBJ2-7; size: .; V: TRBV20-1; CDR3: CSARQLSGGPVEQYF; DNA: TGCAGTGCTAGACAACTATCGGGAGGTCCTGTCGAGCAGTACTTC
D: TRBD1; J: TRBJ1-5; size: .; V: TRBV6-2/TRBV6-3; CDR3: CASSYGSGGQIVSGNQPQHF; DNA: TGTGCCAGCAGTTACGGTAGCGGGGGACAGATCGTCTCTGGCAATCAGCCCCAGCATTTT
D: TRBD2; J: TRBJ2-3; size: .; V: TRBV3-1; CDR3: CASSPTGAGGDTQYF; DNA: TGTGCCAGCAGCCCGACGGGAGCGGGGGGTGATACGCAGTATTTT
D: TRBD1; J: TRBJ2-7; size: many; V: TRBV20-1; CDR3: CSARGQGARYEQYF; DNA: TGCAGTGCTAGAGGGCAGGGGGCGCGGTACGAGCAGTACTTC
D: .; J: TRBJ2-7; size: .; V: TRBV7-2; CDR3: CASSQDYEQYF; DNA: TGTGCCAGCAGTCAAGACTACGAGCAGTACTTC
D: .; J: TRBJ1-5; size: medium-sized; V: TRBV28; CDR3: CASSPSQGSQPQHF; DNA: TGTGCCAGCAGTCCCTCGCAGGGGTCTCAGCCCCAGCATTTT
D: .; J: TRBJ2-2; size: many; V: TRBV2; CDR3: CASRDYPDTGELFF; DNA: TGTGCCAGCAGGGACTATCCGGACACCGGGGAGCTGTTTTTT
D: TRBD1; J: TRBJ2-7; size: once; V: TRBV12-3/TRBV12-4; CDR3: CASSLNRVGDSAKEQYF; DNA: TGTGCCAGCAGTTTAAACAGAGTCGGGGACAGTGCAAAAGAGCAGTACTTC
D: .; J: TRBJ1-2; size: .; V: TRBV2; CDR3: CASSEHGGGNYFYTF; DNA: TGTGCCAGCAGTGAGCATGGGGGAGGAAACTATTTCTACACCTTC
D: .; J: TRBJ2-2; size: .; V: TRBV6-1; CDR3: CASSPGEPSTGELFF; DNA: TGTGCCAGCAGTCCGGGGGAGCCGAGCACCGGGGAGCTGTTTTTT
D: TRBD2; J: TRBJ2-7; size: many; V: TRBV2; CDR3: CAIIGTSGQGTYEQYF; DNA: TGTGCCATAATAGGGACTAGCGGGCAAGGTACCTACGAGCAGTACTTC
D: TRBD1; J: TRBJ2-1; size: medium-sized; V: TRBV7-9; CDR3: CASSDTGGSSYNEQFF; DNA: TGTGCCAGCAGCGACACAGGGGGGTCGTCCTACAATGAGCAGTTCTTC
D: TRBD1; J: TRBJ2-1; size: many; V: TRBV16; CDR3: CASTVQGDRYNEQFF; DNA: TGTGCCAGCACCGTCCAAGGGGACAGGTACAATGAGCAGTTCTTC
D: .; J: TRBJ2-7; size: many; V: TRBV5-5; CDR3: CASSLYGSSYEQYF; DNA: TGTGCCAGCAGCTTGTACGGGAGCTCCTACGAGCAGTACTTC
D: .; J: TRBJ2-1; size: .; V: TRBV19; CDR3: CASSIQCGNEQFF; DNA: TGTGCCAGTAGTATTCAGTGTGGCAATGAGCAGTTCTTC
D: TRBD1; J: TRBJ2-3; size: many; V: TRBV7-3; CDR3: CASSPGQGTDTQYF; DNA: TGTGCCAGCAGCCCCGGACAGGGGACAGATACGCAGTATTTT